Below are 23 T cell receptor beta chains sequenced from a single sample in a study of T-cell reconstitution after alpha-beta-depleted transplantation in children (dated by TCRdb to about 2016). Libraries were made using PCR. The instrument was an Illumina HiSeq 2500. TCR libraries were prepared with molecular barcoding, using unique molecular identifiers to normalize TCRbeta repertoire quantification. The public sequencing data were trimmed at Q25 with fastp and processed into clonotypes with MiXCR by TCRdb, which kept only in-frame beta chains. Each entry merges the rows of one CDR3 protein and shows their most common DNA and genes. The sample table contains about 19,000 distinct CDR3 sequences; only one count was recorded for 10% to 15% of them. The top ten hold approximately 40% of the sample. What the time point label conveys for this sample: day 60 (about 2 months) after transplantation. The treatment or condition label corresponds to: allogeneic hematopoietic cell transplantation with graft depleted of TCRalphabeta T cells and CD19 B cells.

The input for sequencing was PBMCs, mostly from graft donor cells, taken 60 days after TCRalphabeta/CD19-depleted stem cell transplant. The receptors here all came from a female patient aged 2-10 years who had a stem cell transplant for congenital amegakaryocytic thrombocytopenia, so the T cells may come from the graft donor.

This clonotype was recorded at least ten times. The rearrangement links TRBV19 to TRBJ2-1, with D hard to call. V lost 5 bases, J lost 5 bases, and 4 bases lay in between. Germline CDR1 LNHDA, CDR2 SQIVND (reference sequence). The CDR3 totals 11 residues. CDR3 DNA sequence: TGTGCCAGTAGTTCCAACAATGAGCAGTTCTTC. Translating it yields CASSSNNEQFF.

The CDR3 region has the DNA TGTGCCAGCAGCCCCAAGGGCCGTGCAACTAATGAAAAACTGTTTTTT. This codes for CASSPKGRATNEKLFF. V and J are TRBV7-9 and TRBJ1-4; D is unclear. V was pared by 5 bases and J by 0 bases, with 13 bases between. Germline CDR1 and CDR2: SEHNR and FQNEAQ (reference sequence). The CDR3 has 16 amino acids.

This clonotype was seen at least ten times. The rearrangement uses TRBV20-1 and TRBJ1-4, with 10 bases aligning to TRBD1. The CDR3 covers 15 residues. The germline V gene has CDR1 DFQATT and CDR2 SNEGSKA (reference sequence). After removal of 1 base from V and 6 bases from J, the junction contained 5 bases not matched to a gene. In DNA, the CDR3 is TGCAGTGCTAGAGCCGGGACAGGGGTGGATGAAAAACTGTTTTTT. Its protein product is CSARAGTGVDEKLFF.

This clonotype came up many times. The chain joins TRBV20-1 to TRBJ2-7; 8 positions agree with TRBD2. The ends lost 3 bases at V and 6 bases at J; junction bases unmatched: 16. Per germline, CDR1 DFQATT and CDR2 SNEGSKA (reference sequence). The CDR3 runs 16 residues. CDR3 sequence reads: CSASGGLVAGWGEQYF. The DNA for the CDR3 is TGCAGTGCTAGCGGGGGTTTAGTAGCGGGGTGGGGCGAGCAGTACTTC.

This clonotype was recorded many times. This chain uses TRBV7-8 with TRBJ2-7; D is undetermined. The germline V and J ends were trimmed by 6 bases and 3 bases, with 12 bases remaining between them. The length of the CDR3 is 13 residues. The V gene's germline CDR1 is SGHVS and CDR2 FQNEAQ. This CDR3 is CASSLTPNYEQYF. In DNA form, the CDR3 reads TGTGCCAGCAGTCTAACCCCGAACTACGAGCAGTACTTC.

This clonotype appeared many times. The CDR3 here is CASSYRTADTQYF. In DNA form, the CDR3 reads TGTGCCAGCAGTTACCGGACAGCCGATACGCAGTATTTT. The chain couples TRBV12-3 or TRBV12-4 to TRBJ2-3; D possibly corresponds to TRBD1 (6 bases). Trimming stripped 4 bases from V and 6 bases from J, with 11 bases between. CDR3 length: 13 amino acids.

This clonotype appeared many times. The chain uses TRBV5-1 and TRBJ2-5, with 10 positions matching TRBD2. Germline CDR1 is SGHRS and CDR2 is YFSETQ. This CDR3 is 16 amino acids long. J gave up 4 bases and V 4 bases, and 10 bases lay outside the gene matches. The CDR3 bases are TGCGCCAGCAGCAGGGCTAGCGGGAGCAAATCAGAGACCCAGTACTTC. Its protein is CASSRASGSKSETQYF.

CDR3: CASSLSGPYNEQFF. The CDR3 nucleotides are TGTGCCAGCAGTTTATCGGGACCTTACAATGAGCAGTTCTTC. The chain carries TRBV28 and TRBJ2-1; the D call may be TRBD1 or TRBD2 (5 bases each). Deletions cut 1 base from V and 4 bases from J, with 8 bases between. Germline V lookup: CDR1 MDHEN, CDR2 SYDVKM. CDR3 length: 14 residues.

This clonotype came up many times. J is TRBJ2-7 and V is TRBV5-1; tentatively, D is TRBD2 (5 bases). The CDR3 extends over 15 amino acids. Per the germline V gene, CDR1 is SGHRS and CDR2 is YFSETQ. The ends were cut back, 6 bases at V and 0 bases at J, with 16 bases in the middle. CDR3 sequence reads: CASTDYGIGSYEQYF. In nucleotides, the CDR3 is TGCGCCAGCACCGACTACGGGATAGGCTCCTACGAGCAGTACTTC.

This clonotype was counted at least ten times. The V gene is TRBV12-3 or TRBV12-4, the J gene TRBJ2-1; D is possibly TRBD2 (7 bases). V was pared by 5 bases and J by 0 bases, with 14 bases between. The CDR3 sequence is 16 residues long. Here the CDR3 DNA reads TGTGCCAGCAGTGGGGAGGGGGAAAGCTCCTACAATGAGCAGTTCTTC. This sequence encodes CASSGEGESSYNEQFF.

At least ten counts were recorded for this clonotype. This sequence joins TRBV28 and TRBJ1-5; 7 nucleotides match TRBD1. Germline V gives CDR1 MDHEN, CDR2 SYDVKM. CDR3 size: 13 residues. With V trimmed by 6 bases and J by 6 bases, 5 bases remained unmatched. The CDR3: CASRRTGVQPQHF. CDR3 in DNA: TGTGCCAGCAGACGTACAGGGGTTCAGCCCCAGCATTTT.

This clonotype occurred many times. The rearrangement uses TRBV12-3 or TRBV12-4 and TRBJ2-3; D remains ambiguous. This CDR3 contains 14 residues. The V end was cut by 1 base, the J end by 0 bases, with 5 bases between. The CDR3 DNA sequence: TGTGCCAGCAGTTTAGTCTCGAGCACAGATACGCAGTATTTT. It codes for CASSLVSSTDTQYF.

This clonotype was seen many times. The rearrangement joins TRBV30 to TRBJ2-7; either TRBD1 or TRBD2 may supply D (5 bases each). The CDR3 is 14 amino acids. From germline, CDR1 is GTSNPN and CDR2 SVGIG (reference sequence). The V and J ends lost 3 bases and 0 bases respectively, with 12 bases between them. In DNA form, the CDR3 reads TGTGCCTGGAGGGAACGGGACCTCTCCTACGAGCAGTACTTC. Amino acid sequence: CAWRERDLSYEQYF.

V usage is TRBV5-1 and J usage is TRBJ2-3; 10 bases line up with TRBD1. CDR1 SGHRS and CDR2 YFSETQ come from the germline V gene. V lost 7 bases and J lost 2; bases outside the gene matches: 4. This CDR3 comprises 14 residues. The CDR3 DNA sequence: TGCGCCAGCTTGGACAGGGGGACCACAGATACGCAGTATTTT. Encoded protein: CASLDRGTTDTQYF.

The sample holds many counts of this clonotype. The chain has TRBV5-1 and TRBJ2-3; maybe TRBD2 (6 bases). Germline CDR1 and CDR2: SGHRS and YFSETQ. V was clipped by 7 bases and J by 5 bases, with 23 bases between them. The CDR3 extends over 16 amino acids. As DNA, the CDR3 is TGCGCCAGCTCGGGCGTCTTCTCGGGAGCGCAAGATACGCAGTATTTT. Amino acids: CASSGVFSGAQDTQYF.

This clonotype was picked up many times. This sequence joins TRBV7-8 and TRBJ2-7; D gene uncertain. Germline-derived CDR1 and CDR2 are SGHVS and FQNEAQ. The length of the CDR3 is 16 residues. V lost 5 bases and J 7 bases, leaving 24 bases between the germline ends. The CDR3 spells CASSLEAVMAIPEQYF. The CDR3 bases are TGTGCCAGCAGCCTAGAGGCCGTGATGGCAATTCCGGAGCAGTACTTC.

This clonotype was counted at least ten times. V gene TRBV20-1 combines with J gene TRBJ1-1; no definite D call. CDR1 and CDR2 (germline): DFQATT, SNEGSKA (reference sequence). The CDR3 has 18 amino acids. V was trimmed by 0 bases and J by 1 base, leaving 21 bases between them. The CDR3 DNA reads TGCAGTGCTAGAGATCGCGGGAGAGAATGGGAGTGGAACACTGAAGCTTTCTTT. Translating gives CSARDRGREWEWNTEAFF.

The sample holds many counts of this clonotype. V usage is TRBV29-1 and J usage is TRBJ2-7; unclear D gene. The V end was cut by 5 bases, the J end by 0 bases, with 11 bases between. Germline values: CDR1 SQVTM, CDR2 ANQGSEA. The CDR3 runs 13 residues. The CDR3 sequence is CSVSWVRSYEQYF. In DNA, the CDR3 is TGCAGCGTTAGTTGGGTTCGCTCCTACGAGCAGTACTTC.

This clonotype has ten or more counts. This rearrangement joins TRBV5-1 to TRBJ2-3; perhaps TRBD2 as D (6 bases). The ends were cut back, 8 bases at V and 4 bases at J, with 11 bases in the middle. The CDR3 totals 12 residues. Germline CDR1 reads SGHRS; CDR2 reads YFSETQ. The CDR3 DNA sequence: TGCGCCAGTCGGAGGGGCCCAGATACGCAGTATTTT. Its translation is CASRRGPDTQYF. Looking up the rest from reference TRBV5-1 and TRBJ2-3 gives the full variable domain: KAGVTQTPRYLIKTRGQQVTLSCSPISGHRSVSWYQQTPGQGLQFLFEYFSETQRNKGNFPGRFSGRQFSNSRSEMNVSTLELGDSALYLCASRRGPDTQYFGPGTRLTVL.

This chain uses TRBV6-1 with TRBJ1-2; D remains ambiguous. V lost 9 bases, J lost 6 bases, and 5 bases lay in between. This CDR3 contains 9 residues. Germline assignment: CDR1 MNHNS and CDR2 SASEGT. CDR3 nucleotides: TGTGCCAGAAATCATGGCTACACCTTC. Amino acids: CARNHGYTF.

This clonotype was counted at least ten times. The V gene is TRBV29-1, the J gene TRBJ1-2; D is uncertain. Trimming removed 7 bases at V and 8 bases at J, with 17 bases between. Germline loops: CDR1 SQVTM, CDR2 ANQGSEA. This CDR3 has 12 residues. The DNA of the CDR3 is TGCAGCGCCGCTCAAGGTGGAATAGGCTACACCTTC. It translates to CSAAQGGIGYTF.

This clonotype occurred many times. The chain combines TRBV12-3 or TRBV12-4 with TRBJ2-1; D ambiguous. There are 14 residues in the CDR3. V was trimmed by 2 bases and J by 1 base, leaving 6 bases between them. The CDR3 is CASSLKASYNEQFF. CDR3 bases: TGTGCCAGCAGTTTAAAGGCTTCCTACAATGAGCAGTTCTTC.

There are many counts of this clonotype. This chain connects TRBV12-3 or TRBV12-4 to TRBJ2-7, with TRBD1 identical over 7 bases. After removal of 6 bases from V and 4 bases from J, the junction contained 3 bases not matched to a gene. This CDR3 is 12 amino acids long. This CDR3 is CASSLTGYEQYF. CDR3 in DNA: TGTGCCAGCAGCTTGACAGGGTACGAGCAGTACTTC.